A selection of T cell receptor beta chains follows, all from one sample in a study of shared clonotypes between healthy human individuals. Only in-frame clones appear in the TCRdb table, and some are missing; sequencing was by immunoSEQ multiplex PCR. The sample lists about 1 million clones; roughly 75% were seen once. The source material was memory CD4+ T cells sorted from blood. The receptors derive from a man younger than 30 in good health. Both conserved end residues are part of each CDR3. A D gene is named only where the DNA matches it firmly. Clone sizes are given selectively: once, few, many, or a class where the clone is expanded.

NA,TRBJ2-1,TRBD2,TRBV5-1,TGCGCCAGCAGGAGCGGTAGCGGGGGTACCAATGAGCAGTTCTTC,CASRSGSGGTNEQFF
NA,TRBJ2-7,NA,TRBV6-5,TGTGCCAGCAGTTATTCCCGCGAGTTGAGCTCCTACGAGCAGTACTTC,CASSYSRELSSYEQYF
NA,TRBJ2-5,NA,TRBV6-5,TGTGCCAGCAGTTCAAGGCTACTACAAGAGACCCAGTACTTC,CASSSRLLQETQYF
NA,TRBJ2-7,TRBD1,TRBV5-1,TGCGCCAGCAGCTTGATCGACAGGGGCATCTACGAGCAGTACTTC,CASSLIDRGIYEQYF
NA,TRBJ1-2,NA,TRBV7-9,TGTGCCAGCAGCTTAGATTCGTCGATGGGTAAGGGCTACACCTTC,CASSLDSSMGKGYTF
NA,TRBJ2-6,NA,TRBV7-2,TGTGCCAGCAGCCCCCGGTTGAGAGGGGCCAACGTCCTGACTTTC,CASSPRLRGANVLTF
many,TRBJ2-7,TRBD2,TRBV7-9,TGTGCCAGCAGCTTATCCCGGGGGGAAGGTAGTGACGAGCAGTACTTC,CASSLSRGEGSDEQYF
NA,TRBJ2-5,NA,TRBV6-6,TGTGCCAGCAGTTACTCGGCAGGGGAAGCAAAGAAGACCCAGTACTTC,CASSYSAGEAKKTQYF
NA,TRBJ2-3,TRBD2,TRBV5-1,TGCGCCAGCGCGGGAGGGGATACAGATACGCAGTATTTT,CASAGGDTDTQYF
NA,TRBJ2-7,NA,TRBV2,TGTGCCAGCGGAGGACGGAGCTCCTACGAGCAGTACTTC,CASGGRSSYEQYF
many,TRBJ2-3,NA,TRBV7-9,TGTGCCAGCAGCTCCACAGATACGCAGTATTTT,CASSSTDTQYF
once,TRBJ1-1,NA,TRBV6-5,TGTGCCAGCAGTTACTCAACCCGCTCTGAAGCTTTCTTT,CASSYSTRSEAFF
NA,TRBJ2-4,TRBD2,TRBV28,TGTGCCAGCAGTCCACCCGCAGCGGGGGTTGGCGCCATTCAGTACTTC,CASSPPAAGVGAIQYF
once,TRBJ2-7,TRBD2,TRBV7-2,TGTGCCAGCAGCTTAGCGAGGACTAGCGGGTCCTCCTACGAGCAGTACTTC,CASSLARTSGSSYEQYF
NA,TRBJ2-7,NA,TRBV7-6,TGTGCCAGCAGCTTAGCCCAGCACTACGAGCAGTACTTC,CASSLAQHYEQYF
NA,TRBJ2-3,NA,TRBV5-1,TGCGCCAGCGCATCATCCGGGACTAGGGGGCAGAATACGCAGTATTTT,CASASSGTRGQNTQYF
NA,TRBJ2-3,TRBD2,TRBV5-4,TGTGCCAGCAGCTTGTTTGGGTTTGGTAGCGGGGGAACAGATACGCAGTATTTT,CASSLFGFGSGGTDTQYF
NA,TRBJ1-2,NA,TRBV12-5,TGTGCTAGTGAATCGTTCAAAATATCAAACTATGGCTACACCTTC,CASESFKISNYGYTF
NA,TRBJ2-7,NA,TRBV28,TGTGCCAGCAGTGCCTCAGGGGGGTATTCCTACGAGCAGTACTTC,CASSASGGYSYEQYF
NA,TRBJ2-7,NA,TRBV4-3,TGCGCCAGCAGCCTATTCGGGACCGCTAGCTACGAGCAGTACTTC,CASSLFGTASYEQYF
NA,TRBJ2-3,NA,TRBV5-1,TGCGCCAGCAGCTACAACACAGATACGCAGTATTTT,CASSYNTDTQYF
few,TRBJ2-3,TRBD1,TRBV5-1,TGCGCCAGCAGTCGGACGGGACAGCCCTCGGATACGCAGTATTTT,CASSRTGQPSDTQYF
NA,TRBJ2-2,NA,TRBV19,TGTGCCACCGAGGGGCTGTTTTTT,CATEGLFF
once,TRBJ1-1,NA,TRBV5-1,TGCGCCAGCAGCTCAGGGACTGGCATGAACACTGAAGCTTTCTTT,CASSSGTGMNTEAFF
NA,TRBJ2-3,TRBD2,TRBV7-9,TGTGCCAGCAGCTTATCATGGACTAGCGGGAACACAGATACGCAGTATTTT,CASSLSWTSGNTDTQYF
NA,TRBJ1-2,TRBD1,TRBV5-6,TGTGCCAGCAGCTTGGTCGCAGGGGGATTATATGGCTACACCTTC,CASSLVAGGLYGYTF
few,TRBJ1-6,NA,TRBV5-4,TGTGCCAGCAGCTTGGAACGGGGGCGTTCACCCCTCCACTTT,CASSLERGRSPLHF
NA,TRBJ1-2,TRBD1,TRBV16,TGTGCCAGCAGCCAATCGCGGACAGGGTCAAGCTACACCTTC,CASSQSRTGSSYTF